This entry lists 24 T cell receptor beta chains sequenced from one sample in a study of blood T cell repertoires in COVID-19. Assay used: immunoSEQ multiplex PCR; TCRdb lists only in-frame clones, some missing. This table has fewer than 150,000 clones, 78% appearing once. Sample: peripheral blood. Receptors originate from a man between 65 and 85 years old with acute or convalescent COVID-19.

This clone was counted a single time. CDR3 sequence: CASSVDPAGRPLHF. The CDR3 coding sequence is TGTGCCAGCAGCGTAGACCCGGCGGGACGACCCCTCCACTTT. The gene calls are TRBV9 and TRBJ1-6, with a weak D call TRBD1 (5 bases). V lost 0 bases and J 12 bases, leaving 13 bases between the germline ends. Germline CDR1 reads SGDLS; CDR2 reads YYNGEE. This CDR3 region has 14 residues.

The chain uses TRBV5-1 and TRBJ1-4; 10 nucleotides agree with TRBD1. Germline CDR1 reads SGHRS; CDR2 reads YFSETQ. Trimming took 0 bases from V and 7 from J; bases not matched to a gene: 6. This CDR3 has 16 residues. CDR3 protein: CASSLEGQGVGEKLFF. The CDR3 DNA is TGCGCCAGCAGCTTGGAAGGACAGGGGGTGGGTGAAAAACTGTTTTTT.

The chain is built from TRBV5-1 and TRBJ1-1; D gene uncertain. The CDR3 has 14 amino acids. The germline CDR1 and CDR2 sequences are SGHRS and YFSETQ. V was pared by 0 bases and J by 0 bases, with 6 bases between. The CDR3 region is CASSLASMNTEAFF. The CDR3 nucleotides are TGCGCCAGCAGCTTGGCATCCATGAACACTGAAGCTTTCTTT.

This clone was found once. The V gene is TRBV7-2, the J gene TRBJ1-4, with D possibly matching TRBD1 (5 bases). Between the trimmed V and J ends, which lost 2 bases and 4 bases, there was a span of 11 bases. Germline CDR1 SGHTA, CDR2 FQGNSA. This CDR3 comprises 15 residues. The CDR3 protein is CASSLWSGLNEKLFF. In DNA form, the CDR3 reads TGTGCCAGCAGCTTATGGTCGGGACTTAATGAAAAACTGTTTTTT.

The chain recombines TRBV4-1 with TRBJ2-3; 9 nucleotides match TRBD2. V gave up 1 base and J gave up 1 base; unmatched junction bases: 0. This CDR3 is built from 15 residues. The germline V gene encodes CDR1 MGHRA and CDR2 YSYEKL. CDR3 region: CASSQVAGGTDTQYF. CDR3 DNA: TGCGCCAGCAGCCAAGTAGCGGGGGGCACAGATACGCAGTATTTT.

J is TRBJ1-3 and V is TRBV19; a possible D gene is TRBD1 (5 bases). Per germline, CDR1 LNHDA and CDR2 SQIVND (reference sequence). There are 15 residues in the CDR3. V gave up 3 bases and J gave up 0 bases, with 9 bases separating them. The CDR3 bases are TGTGCCAGTAGTATCGACAGCAACTCTGGAAACACCATATATTTT. Translating it yields CASSIDSNSGNTIYF.

In this sample, this clone turned up a few times. This chain links TRBV2 with TRBJ2-7, with TRBD1 as a possible D gene (5 bases). CDR1 is SNHLY and CDR2 is FYNNEI in the germline V gene. The CDR3 spans 13 residues. V was clipped by 7 bases and J by 3 bases, with 13 bases between them. CDR3: CASNLMQGYEQYF. In DNA, the CDR3 is TGTGCCAGCAATTTGATGCAGGGCTACGAGCAGTACTTC.

The CDR3 protein is CASSTTGRGKLFF. The CDR3 coding sequence is TGTGCCAGCAGCACCACCGGCCGGGGAAAACTGTTTTTT. The V call is TRBV9, the J call TRBJ1-4; D uncertain. The germline gives CDR1 SGDLS, CDR2 YYNGEE. Trimming took 4 bases from V and 10 from J, leaving 14 bases between them. This CDR3 is built from 13 residues. The variable domain in full, completed from reference TRBV9 and TRBJ1-4, reads DSGVTQTPKHLITATGQRVTLRCSPRSGDLSVYWYQQSLDQGLQFLIQYYNGEERAKGNILERFSAQQFPDLHSELNLSSLELGDSALYFCASSTTGRGKLFFGSGTQLSVL.

This chain uses TRBV4-3 with TRBJ2-5, with TRBD2 identical over 10 bases. The trim removed 5 bases at V and 5 bases at J, leaving 8 bases unmatched. Germline V gene sequence: CDR1 LGHNA, CDR2 YSLEER. The CDR3 extends over 15 amino acids. In DNA form, the CDR3 reads TGCGCCAGCAGCACCCAGCGGGGGGGTCAGGAGACCCAGTACTTC. Residues: CASSTQRGGQETQYF.

This rearrangement joins TRBV2 to TRBJ1-2; 9 bases line up with TRBD1. The CDR3 spans 15 residues. Per the germline V gene, CDR1 is SNHLY and CDR2 is FYNNEI. Trimming took 6 bases from V and 5 from J; bases not matched to a gene: 10. This CDR3 reads CASSAGTGNNYGYTF. In DNA, the CDR3 is TGTGCCAGCAGCGCCGGGACAGGGAATAATTATGGCTACACCTTC.

This chain connects TRBV21-1 to TRBJ2-3; TRBD1 reflects the table's D call only, with no check against the DNA. TRBV21-1 is given as a pseudogene. The CDR3 runs 17 residues. In DNA, the CDR3 is TGTGCCAGCAGCAGCTTCCAAGGGACAGGGGGTGGAGATACGCAGTATTTT. Its translation is CASSSFQGTGGGDTQYF.

The V call is TRBV24-1, the J call TRBJ2-1, with TRBD2 matching 12 bases. Unmatched junction bases numbered 9, after V lost 4 bases and J lost 9 bases. Per the germline V gene, CDR1 is KGHDR and CDR2 is SFDVKD. This CDR3 has 16 residues. The CDR3 DNA reads as TGTGCCACCAGTGACCGGACCCTAGCGGGGGGGGGTGAGCAGTTCTTC. Translation gives CATSDRTLAGGGEQFF.

The chain has TRBV7-9 and TRBJ1-1, with D hard to call. CDR3 length equals 16 residues. Trimming took 1 base from V and 5 from J, leaving 17 bases between them. Looked up from germline, CDR1 is SEHNR and CDR2 is FQNEAQ (reference sequence). The chain's CDR3 is CASSLGLGPGKTEAFF. In nucleotides, the CDR3 is TGTGCCAGCAGCTTAGGGCTGGGTCCGGGGAAAACTGAAGCTTTCTTT.

V usage is TRBV14 and J usage is TRBJ1-2; 7 bases match TRBD1. The CDR3 is 13 amino acids. After removal of 1 base from V and 5 bases from J, the junction contained 1 base not matched to a gene. The germline gives CDR1 SGHDN, CDR2 FVKESK. The CDR3 DNA is TGTGCCAGCAGCCAAGGACAGGGATATGGCTACACCTTC. This encodes CASSQGQGYGYTF.

This chain links TRBV7-2 with TRBJ1-1; possibly TRBD1 for D (5 bases). Trimming stripped 2 bases from V and 10 bases from J, with 17 bases between. Germline V gene data show CDR1 as SGHTA and CDR2 as FQGNSA. The CDR3 contains 14 residues. CDR3 in DNA: TGTGCCAGCAGCTTAAATATTGGCACAGGATCAGCTTTCTTT. Translated: CASSLNIGTGSAFF.

V gene TRBV10-3 combines with J gene TRBJ2-7; TRBD2 matches 11 bases. The CDR3 spans 14 residues. Trimming removed 5 bases from V and 4 bases from J; junction bases left unmatched: 4. CDR1 is ENHRY, CDR2 SYGVKD, per germline. The CDR3 loop reads CAISRLAGRYEQYF. For the CDR3, the DNA is TGTGCCATCAGTCGACTAGCGGGGCGGTACGAGCAGTACTTC.

V and J are TRBV24-1 and TRBJ2-2, with D perhaps matching TRBD1 (6 bases). CDR1 and CDR2 from the germline V gene are KGHDR and SFDVKD. Trimming cost V 4 bases and J 2 bases, with 16 bases left between them. This CDR3 region has 17 residues. In nucleotides, the CDR3 is TGTGCCACCAGTGACCCGGGCCCAGGGGCCAACACCGGGGAGCTGTTTTTT. Translated, it gives CATSDPGPGANTGELFF.

The count of this clone is one. The gene calls are TRBV11-2 and TRBJ1-4; D is ambiguous. Deletions cut 0 bases from V and 5 bases from J, with 13 bases between. The germline gives CDR1 SGHAT, CDR2 FQNNGV. This CDR3 spans 16 amino acids. This chain's CDR3 is CASSLDGRHLNEKLFF. The CDR3 DNA reads TGTGCCAGCAGCTTAGACGGCCGACACTTAAATGAAAAACTGTTTTTT.

The chain links TRBV18 to TRBJ1-2, with 7 bases identical to TRBD1. This CDR3 contains 13 residues. Germline V gene sequence: CDR1 KGHSH, CDR2 LQKENI. Losses at the gene ends were 6 bases for V and 2 bases for J; bases not matched to a gene: 3. The CDR3 bases are TGTGCCAGCTCCCAGGGGGAAAACTATGGCTACACCTTC. This sequence encodes CASSQGENYGYTF. Supplemented by reference TRBV18 and TRBJ1-2, the full variable domain reads NAGVMQNPRHLVRRRGQEARLRCSPMKGHSHVYWYRQLPEEGLKFMVYLQKENIIDESGMPKERFSAEFPKEGPSILRIQQVVRGDSAAYFCASSQGENYGYTFGSGTRLTVV.

As DNA, the CDR3 is TGTGCCAGCAGTTCGGGACTAGCGGGGGGTCGGGATACGCAGTATTTT. This gives the protein CASSSGLAGGRDTQYF. The chain employs TRBV27 and TRBJ2-3, with 15 nucleotides matching TRBD2. The germline gives CDR1 MNHEY, CDR2 SMNVEV (reference sequence). After removal of 4 bases from V and 6 bases from J, the junction contained 5 bases not matched to a gene. There are 16 residues in the CDR3.

This clone appeared a single time. The rearrangement uses TRBV30 and TRBJ1-1; D remains unclear. Germline V CDR1 and CDR2: GTSNPN, SVGIG (reference sequence). V lost 4 bases to trimming and J lost 0 bases, with 6 bases between them. The CDR3 contains 12 residues. DNA of the CDR3: TGTGCCTGGACGCCAGTGAACACTGAAGCTTTCTTT. This codes for CAWTPVNTEAFF.

The chain carries TRBV10-3 and TRBJ2-1, with a weak D call TRBD1 (6 bases). Germline-derived CDR1 and CDR2 are ENHRY and SYGVKD. The CDR3 covers 17 residues. Deletions cut 4 bases from V and 0 bases from J, with 16 bases between. The CDR3: CAISAAGRGGSYNEQFF. The CDR3 region has the DNA TGTGCCATCAGTGCCGCAGGTAGAGGGGGCTCCTACAATGAGCAGTTCTTC.

A single count supports this clone. The sample has other DNA sequences that encode this CDR3 too. The chain has TRBV5-6 and TRBJ1-1, with D perhaps matching TRBD1 (6 bases). Germline V lookup: CDR1 SGHDT, CDR2 YYEEEE. Trimming took 1 base from V and 1 from J, leaving 11 bases between them. This CDR3 comprises 15 residues. The CDR3 is CASSLSRRGNTEAFF. The CDR3 DNA is TGTGCCAGCAGCTTGTCCCGCAGGGGGAACACTGAAGCTTTCTTT.

J is TRBJ2-2 and V is TRBV6-5, with 7 bases lining up with TRBD1. This CDR3 region has 14 residues. J lost 7 bases, V lost 6 bases, and 8 bases had no gene match. Per germline, CDR1 MNHEY and CDR2 SVGAGI. The CDR3 DNA sequence: TGTGCCAGCAGCACGGACAGGTCGGACGGGGAGCTGTTTTTT. Encoded protein: CASSTDRSDGELFF.